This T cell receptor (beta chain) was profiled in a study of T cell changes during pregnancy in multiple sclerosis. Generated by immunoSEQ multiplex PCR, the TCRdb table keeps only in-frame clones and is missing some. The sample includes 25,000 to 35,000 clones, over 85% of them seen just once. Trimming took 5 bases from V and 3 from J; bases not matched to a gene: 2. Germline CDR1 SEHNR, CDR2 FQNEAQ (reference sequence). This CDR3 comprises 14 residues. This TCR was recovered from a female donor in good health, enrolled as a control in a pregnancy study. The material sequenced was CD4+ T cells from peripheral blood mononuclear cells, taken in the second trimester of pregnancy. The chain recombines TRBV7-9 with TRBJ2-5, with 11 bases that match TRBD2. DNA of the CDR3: TGTGCCAGCAGCCAGGGACTAGCGGAAGAGACCCAGTACTTC. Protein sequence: CASSQGLAEETQYF.